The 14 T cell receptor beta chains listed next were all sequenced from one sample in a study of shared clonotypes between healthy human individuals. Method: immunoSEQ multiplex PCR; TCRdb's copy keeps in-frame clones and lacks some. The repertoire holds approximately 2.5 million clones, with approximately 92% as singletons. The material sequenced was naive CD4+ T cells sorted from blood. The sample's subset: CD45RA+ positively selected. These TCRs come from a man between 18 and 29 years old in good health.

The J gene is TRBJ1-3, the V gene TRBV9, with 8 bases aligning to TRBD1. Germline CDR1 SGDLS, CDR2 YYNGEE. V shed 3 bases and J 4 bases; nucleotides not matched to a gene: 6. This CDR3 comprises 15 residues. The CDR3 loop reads CASSETQGEGNTIYF. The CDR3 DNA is TGTGCCAGCAGCGAGACACAGGGGGAGGGAAACACCATATATTTT.

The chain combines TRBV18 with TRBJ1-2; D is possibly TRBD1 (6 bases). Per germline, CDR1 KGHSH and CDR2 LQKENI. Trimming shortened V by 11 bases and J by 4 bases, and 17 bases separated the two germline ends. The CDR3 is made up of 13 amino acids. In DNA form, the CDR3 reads TGTGCCTCAGCGGGGGCCCTAGGCTATGGCTACACCTTC. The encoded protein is CASAGALGYGYTF.

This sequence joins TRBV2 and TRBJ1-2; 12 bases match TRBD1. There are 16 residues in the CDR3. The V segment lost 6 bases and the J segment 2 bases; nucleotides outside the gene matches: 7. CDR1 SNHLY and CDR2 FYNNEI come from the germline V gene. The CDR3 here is CASSGTGGLKNYGYTF. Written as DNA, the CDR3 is TGTGCCAGCAGCGGGACAGGGGGCCTGAAAAACTATGGCTACACCTTC.

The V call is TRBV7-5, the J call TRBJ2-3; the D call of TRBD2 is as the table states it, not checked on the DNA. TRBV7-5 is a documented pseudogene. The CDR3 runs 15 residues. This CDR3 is CARSPIEGPPDTQYF. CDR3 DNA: TGTGCCAGAAGCCCCATAGAGGGCCCTCCGGATACGCAGTATTTT.

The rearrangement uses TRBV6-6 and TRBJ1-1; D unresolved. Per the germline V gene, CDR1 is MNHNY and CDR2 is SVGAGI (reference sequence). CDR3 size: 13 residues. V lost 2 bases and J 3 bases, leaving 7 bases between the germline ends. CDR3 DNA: TGTGCCAGCAGTTACGTCTTGGACACTGAAGCTTTCTTT. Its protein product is CASSYVLDTEAFF.

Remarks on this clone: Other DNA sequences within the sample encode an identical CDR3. CDR3 sequence reads: CAWSVGGSYNEQFF. CDR3 coding DNA: TGTGCCTGGAGTGTTGGGGGCTCCTACAATGAGCAGTTCTTC. This chain joins TRBV30 and TRBJ2-1, with D perhaps being TRBD1 or TRBD2 (5 bases each). The CDR3 consists of 14 residues. From germline, CDR1 is GTSNPN and CDR2 SVGIG (reference sequence). Trimming removed 0 bases at V and 0 bases at J, with 6 bases between.

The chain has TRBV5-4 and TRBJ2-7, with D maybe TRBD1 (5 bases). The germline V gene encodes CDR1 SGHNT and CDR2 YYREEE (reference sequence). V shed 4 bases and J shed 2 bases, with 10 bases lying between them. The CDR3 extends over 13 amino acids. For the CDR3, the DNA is TGTGCCAGCAGCCAGGACATAACCTACGAGCAGTACTTC. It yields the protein CASSQDITYEQYF.

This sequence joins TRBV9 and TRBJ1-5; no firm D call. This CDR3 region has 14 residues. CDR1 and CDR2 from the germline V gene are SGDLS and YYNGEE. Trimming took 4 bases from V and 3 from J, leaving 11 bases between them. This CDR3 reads CASSPGSNNQPQHF. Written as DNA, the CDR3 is TGTGCCAGCAGCCCCGGGAGTAACAATCAGCCCCAGCATTTT. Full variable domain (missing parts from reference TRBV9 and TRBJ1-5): DSGVTQTPKHLITATGQRVTLRCSPRSGDLSVYWYQQSLDQGLQFLIQYYNGEERAKGNILERFSAQQFPDLHSELNLSSLELGDSALYFCASSPGSNNQPQHFGDGTRLSIL.

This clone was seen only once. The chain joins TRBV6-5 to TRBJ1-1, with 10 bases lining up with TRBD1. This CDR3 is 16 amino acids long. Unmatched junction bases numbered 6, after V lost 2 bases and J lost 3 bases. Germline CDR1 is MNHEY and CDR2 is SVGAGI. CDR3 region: CASSYLGQGVDTEAFF. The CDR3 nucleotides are TGTGCCAGCAGTTACCTAGGACAGGGGGTGGACACTGAAGCTTTCTTT.

CDR3 sequence: CASSFAPGQGAFF. The CDR3 nucleotides read TGCGCCAGCAGCTTCGCCCCGGGACAGGGTGCTTTCTTT. V gene TRBV5-1 combines with J gene TRBJ1-1; 9 bases align to TRBD1. Germline V lookup: CDR1 SGHRS, CDR2 YFSETQ. The CDR3 loop spans 13 amino acids. The V segment lost 2 bases and the J segment 11 bases; nucleotides outside the gene matches: 7.

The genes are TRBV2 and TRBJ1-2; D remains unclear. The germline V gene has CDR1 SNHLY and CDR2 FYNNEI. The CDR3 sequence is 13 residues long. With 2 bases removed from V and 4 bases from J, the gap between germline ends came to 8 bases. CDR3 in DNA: TGTGCCAGCAGTGAAAGGCAGATCTATGGCTACACCTTC. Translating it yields CASSERQIYGYTF. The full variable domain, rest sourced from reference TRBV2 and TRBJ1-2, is EPEVTQTPSHQVTQMGQEVILRCVPISNHLYFYWYRQILGQKVEFLVSFYNNEISEKSEIFDDQFSVERPDGSNFTLKIRSTKLEDSAMYFCASSERQIYGYTFGSGTRLTVV.

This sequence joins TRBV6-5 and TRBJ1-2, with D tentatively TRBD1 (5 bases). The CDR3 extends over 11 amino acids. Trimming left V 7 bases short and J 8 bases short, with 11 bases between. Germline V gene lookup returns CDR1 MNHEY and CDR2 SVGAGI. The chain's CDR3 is CASTSGKGYTF. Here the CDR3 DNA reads TGTGCCAGCACCTCAGGGAAAGGCTACACCTTC.

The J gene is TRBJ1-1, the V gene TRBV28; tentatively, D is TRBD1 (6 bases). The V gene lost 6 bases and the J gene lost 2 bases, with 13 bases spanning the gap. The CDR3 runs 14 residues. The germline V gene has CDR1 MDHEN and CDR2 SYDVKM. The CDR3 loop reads CASSVPGVNTEAFF. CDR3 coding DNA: TGTGCCAGCAGCGTACCAGGGGTTAACACTGAAGCTTTCTTT.

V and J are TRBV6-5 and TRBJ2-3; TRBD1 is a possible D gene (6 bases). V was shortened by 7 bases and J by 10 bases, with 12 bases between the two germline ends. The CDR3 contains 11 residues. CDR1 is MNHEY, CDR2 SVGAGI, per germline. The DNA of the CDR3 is TGTGCCAGCAAGAGGGACACTTCGCAGTATTTT. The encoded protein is CASKRDTSQYF.